This is a list of T cell receptor beta chains from one sample in a study of a mutant IDH1 vaccine in newly diagnosed glioma. These receptors are not linked to any known antigen. TCRdb's copy holds only in-frame clones and misses some; the assay was immunoSEQ multiplex PCR. In the table there are about 90,000 clones, 85% to 90% of which are singletons. The source was PBMCs, collected from a glioma patient whose treatment included an IDH1 peptide vaccine. The source of these receptors is a woman in her 50s with glioma. Both conserved end residues are part of each CDR3. The D gene is left open where the match is weak. Clone size is given for some rows only: seen once, a few or many times, or a class if the clone is expanded.

d_call | j_call | clone_size | v_call | cdr3_nt | cdr3_aa
NA | TRBJ2-1 | NA | TRBV7-2 | TGTGCCAGCAGCCCAGACAGGTATGCGCAGTTCTTC | CASSPDRYAQFF
TRBD1 | TRBJ2-4 | NA | TRBV6-1 | TGTGCCAGCAGGAGGTTGGGACAGGTAAACATTCAGTACTTC | CASRRLGQVNIQYF
NA | TRBJ1-3 | NA | TRBV12-2 | TGTGCAAGTCGCTTAGTGGAGTCGTCCCGGGGAAGAAACACCATATATTTT | CASRLVESSRGRNTIYF
NA | TRBJ2-1 | NA | TRBV30 | TGTGCCTGGGCCTTGGGGAATGAGCAGTTCTTC | CAWALGNEQFF
NA | TRBJ2-1 | NA | TRBV5-1 | TGCGCCAGCAGCTTGAGGCGGGGCGGCTCCTACAATGAGCAGTTCTTC | CASSLRRGGSYNEQFF
NA | TRBJ1-1 | NA | TRBV11-2 | TGTGCCAGCAGCTTAGATCATTTGGGACCCGAAGCTTTCTTT | CASSLDHLGPEAFF
NA | TRBJ1-2 | NA | TRBV6-5 | TGTGCCAGCAGTTACGGGGAGGGAGCGGGAGGCGGCTACACCTTC | CASSYGEGAGGGYTF
NA | TRBJ1-5 | once | TRBV29-1 | TGCAGCGCCGCCGAGGGCGGGGGTCAGCCCCAGCATTTT | CSAAEGGGQPQHF
TRBD2 | TRBJ2-7 | once | TRBV9 | TGTGCCAGCAGCGCCAGCGGGGCTGGTTACGAGCAGTACTTC | CASSASGAGYEQYF
TRBD1 | TRBJ2-1 | NA | TRBV12-5 | TGTGCTAGTGGAGGGACAGGGACAATTAATGAGCAGTTCTTC | CASGGTGTINEQFF
NA | TRBJ1-1 | NA | TRBV28 | TGTGCCAGCTCCGAGGAAGGAGGGAACACTGAAGCTTTCTTT | CASSEEGGNTEAFF
TRBD1 | TRBJ2-3 | NA | TRBV27 | TGTGCCAGCAGGCCTCAGACAGGGGTTGCAGATACGCAGTATTTT | CASRPQTGVADTQYF
NA | TRBJ2-1 | NA | TRBV2 | TGTGCCAGCAGTGAATACAGGACCTACAATGAGCAGTTCTTC | CASSEYRTYNEQFF
NA | TRBJ1-1 | NA | TRBV28 | TGTGCCAGCAGCCCAGGGTTGGAAACTGAAGCTTTCTTT | CASSPGLETEAFF
NA | TRBJ2-3 | NA | TRBV10-2 | TGCGCCAGCAGTGAGTGGGGCGACCGCACAGATACGCAGTATTTT | CASSEWGDRTDTQYF
NA | TRBJ2-6 | NA | TRBV7-2 | TGTGCCAGCAGCTCCCGGGCCGGGACTCTACCTGGGGCCAACGTCCTGACTTTC | CASSSRAGTLPGANVLTF
TRBD2 | TRBJ2-3 | NA | TRBV23-1 | TGCGCCAGCAGCCCACTAGCGGGAGGAAAAGATACGCAGTATTTT | CASSPLAGGKDTQYF
NA | TRBJ1-5 | NA | TRBV4-1 | TGCGCCAGCAGCCAAGAGGGGGGACTCCTACTTGCGAGGCCCCAGCATTTT | CASSQEGGLLLARPQHF
NA | TRBJ1-5 | NA | TRBV10-2 | TGCGCCAGCAGTGAGTACGGCAATCAGCCCCAGCATTTT | CASSEYGNQPQHF
NA | TRBJ1-1 | NA | TRBV10-1 | TGCGCCAGCAGTGAGGGGAACACTGAAGCTTTCTTT | CASSEGNTEAFF
TRBD1 | TRBJ1-5 | NA | TRBV28 | TGTGCCAGCAGTCCTCGGACAGGGGTACAGCCCCAGCATTTT | CASSPRTGVQPQHF
TRBD2 | TRBJ2-5 | NA | TRBV5-4 | TGTGCCAGCAGCTTGGGGACTAGTCAAGAGACCCAGTACTTC | CASSLGTSQETQYF
NA | TRBJ2-6 | NA | TRBV5-1 | TGCGCCACACAGGATTCTGGGGCCAACGTCCTGACTTTC | CATQDSGANVLTF
NA | TRBJ2-1 | NA | TRBV2 | TGTGCCAGCACCATTTGGGGGCATGAGCAGTTCTTC | CASTIWGHEQFF
NA | TRBJ1-5 | NA | TRBV11-2 | TGTGCCAGCAGCTTAGATGGGAGGGTTTGGCAGCCCCAGCATTTT | CASSLDGRVWQPQHF
NA | TRBJ2-6 | NA | TRBV27 | TGTGCCAACAGTTTAAGGGGCGCTGGGGCCAACGTCCTGACTTTC | CANSLRGAGANVLTF
NA | TRBJ2-5 | NA | TRBV5-1 | TGCGCCAGCAGCTTGGCCGGGAGAAGGGAGACCCAGTACTTC | CASSLAGRRETQYF
NA | TRBJ1-5 | NA | TRBV7-3 | TGTGCCAGCAGCTTACCAGGTTGGCCCCAGCATTTT | CASSLPGWPQHF
TRBD1 | TRBJ1-4 | once | TRBV6-1 | TGTGCCAGCACTAATGGACAGGGGAAGAATGAAAAACTGTTTTTT | CASTNGQGKNEKLFF
TRBD2 | TRBJ2-1 | NA | TRBV2 | TGTGCCAGCAGTGAAAGCCTAGCGGGACCGCAGCAGTTCTTC | CASSESLAGPQQFF
NA | TRBJ1-1 | NA | TRBV7-3 | TGTGCCAGCAGCTTAGAAGGGAACACTGAAGCTTTCTTT | CASSLEGNTEAFF
NA | TRBJ1-5 | NA | TRBV6-6 | TGTGCCAGCACCGATCGCGGGGGTGTGGGGCAGCCCCAGCATTTT | CASTDRGGVGQPQHF
TRBD2 | TRBJ2-1 | NA | TRBV19 | TGTGCCAGTAGTATTTTGCTAGCGGGAGGTTTCAATGAGCAGTTCTTC | CASSILLAGGFNEQFF
NA | TRBJ2-5 | NA | TRBV2 | TGTGCCAGCAGTCTAAATAAGTGGGAGACCCAGTACTTC | CASSLNKWETQYF
NA | TRBJ1-1 | NA | TRBV29-1 | TGCAGCGTTGAAGATCGAGGCAGTTACTTGAACACTGAAGCTTTCTTT | CSVEDRGSYLNTEAFF
TRBD1 | TRBJ2-7 | NA | TRBV19 | TGTGCCAGTATAAATGGGGACAGGACCTACGAGCAGTACTTC | CASINGDRTYEQYF
TRBD2 | TRBJ2-3 | NA | TRBV27 | TGTGCCAGCAGCGATCAAGCGGGAGTGACAGATACGCAGTATTTT | CASSDQAGVTDTQYF
NA | TRBJ1-4 | few | TRBV5-4 | TGTGCCAGCAGCTTGGCCGGGGGAGGATCGGCTGAAAAACTGTTTTTT | CASSLAGGGSAEKLFF
TRBD1 | TRBJ2-7 | NA | TRBV6-6 | TGTGCCAGCAGCCCACCGGGACAGGGGAGGGAGCAGTACTTC | CASSPPGQGREQYF
NA | TRBJ1-1 | NA | TRBV5-6 | TGTGCCAGCAGCCTGGCAGGGTCCACTGAAGCTTTCTTT | CASSLAGSTEAFF
TRBD2 | TRBJ2-2 | NA | TRBV28 | TGTGCCAGCAGTTTGAAGACTAGCCTTAGGAACACCGGGGAGCTGTTTTTT | CASSLKTSLRNTGELFF
TRBD2 | TRBJ2-7 | NA | TRBV11-2 | TGTGCCAGCAGCCCTTATAGCGGGAGAGGGTCCTACGAGCAGTACTTC | CASSPYSGRGSYEQYF
TRBD2 | TRBJ2-2 | NA | TRBV7-8 | TGTGCCAGCAGCCCATATAGGGTGGTAGCGGGGAACACCGGGGAGCTGTTTTTT | CASSPYRVVAGNTGELFF
TRBD2 | TRBJ2-2 | NA | TRBV5-3 | TGTGCCAGAAGCCGCGAGCGGGAGTTGGGCGGGGAGCTGTTTTTT | CARSRERELGGELFF
TRBD1 | TRBJ2-7 | NA | TRBV5-1 | TGCGCCAGCAGCTTGTCTCTGACAGGGTTTTCCTACGAGCAGTACTTC | CASSLSLTGFSYEQYF
TRBD1 | TRBJ2-7 | NA | TRBV27 | TGTGCCAGCAGTTCGGGACAGGGGGCGCATGAGCAGTACTTC | CASSSGQGAHEQYF
TRBD2 | TRBJ2-7 | NA | TRBV7-7 | TGTGCTAGCAGCTTAGGCGGGAGTAGCCACGAGCAGTACTTC | CASSLGGSSHEQYF
NA | TRBJ2-6 | NA | TRBV4-1 | TGCGCCAGCAGCCAAGAGCGGGTCTTCGGGGCCAACGTCCTGACTTTC | CASSQERVFGANVLTF
NA | TRBJ2-3 | NA | TRBV6-5 | TGTGCCAGCAGTAGTTTAGGATTAGATACGCAGTATTTT | CASSSLGLDTQYF
NA | TRBJ1-2 | NA | TRBV28 | TGTGCCAGCAGGACAGATTCAACCTATGGCTACACCTTC | CASRTDSTYGYTF
TRBD2 | TRBJ2-5 | NA | TRBV4-1 | TGCGCCAGCAGCCTGTATAGCGGGAGAAGGCAAGAGACCCAGTACTTC | CASSLYSGRRQETQYF
NA | TRBJ2-7 | NA | TRBV28 | TGTGCCAGCAGTTTTTCGGCCGGGGGCGAGCAGTACTTC | CASSFSAGGEQYF
NA | TRBJ1-2 | NA | TRBV5-4 | TGTGCCAGCAGCGTAGGCGAAGCTAACTATGGCTACACCTTC | CASSVGEANYGYTF
NA | TRBJ1-6 | NA | TRBV10-1 | TGCGCCAGCAGTGACGGGAGCTCCTATAATTCACCCCTCCACTTT | CASSDGSSYNSPLHF
NA | TRBJ1-4 | NA | TRBV4-2 | TGTGCCAGCAGCCCACAGGGAACTAATGAAAAACTGTTTTTT | CASSPQGTNEKLFF
NA | TRBJ1-6 | once | TRBV30 | TGTGCCTGGAGTGTGTACAATTCACCCCTCCACTTT | CAWSVYNSPLHF
TRBD1 | TRBJ2-7 | once | TRBV27 | TGTGCCAGCAGTAACAGGGGGTCGTACGAGCAGTACTTC | CASSNRGSYEQYF
TRBD1 | TRBJ1-1 | once | TRBV5-1 | TGCGCCAGCAGCCAGGACAGGGGCAGGGACACTGAAGCTTTCTTT | CASSQDRGRDTEAFF